This is a list of T cell receptor beta chains from one sample in a study of CXCR3-negative and CXCR3-positive naive CD8 T cells. TCRdb reprocessed the 5' RACE reads, keeping one entry per CDR3 protein, no DNA. The sample data list 70,000 to 95,000 distinct CDR3 sequences. Specimen: naive CXCR3- CD8+ T cells from blood. These receptors originate from a human donor in good health. Some clones in this sample may be carry-over from other donors' samples. The CDR3 runs from the conserved cysteine through the conserved F or W.

V gene: TRBV9
J gene: TRBJ2-1
CDR3 protein: CASSDSDGDNEQFF

V gene: TRBV6-2/TRBV6-3
J gene: TRBJ2-1
CDR3 protein: CASSSPGSTGEQFF

V gene: TRBV5-1
J gene: TRBJ2-7
CDR3 protein: CASSARDDGYEQYF

V gene: TRBV12-3/TRBV12-4
J gene: TRBJ2-1
CDR3 protein: CASSLASLAGVGQFF

V gene: TRBV20-1
J gene: TRBJ2-7
CDR3 protein: CSARAGGNEQYF

V gene: TRBV27
J gene: TRBJ2-7
CDR3 protein: CASSLSSFTFYEQYF

V gene: TRBV29-1
J gene: TRBJ2-1
CDR3 protein: CSVEDLGNNEQFF

V gene: TRBV11-3
J gene: TRBJ1-1
CDR3 protein: CASSPRTSMGTEAFF

V gene: TRBV9
J gene: TRBJ2-1
CDR3 protein: CASATSGSVYNEQFF

V gene: TRBV7-9
J gene: TRBJ2-7
CDR3 protein: CASSPTGREGYEQYF

V gene: TRBV11-3
J gene: TRBJ2-3
CDR3 protein: CASSSREVAEGSSDTQYF

V gene: TRBV29-1
J gene: TRBJ1-1
CDR3 protein: CSVTGLNTEAFF

V gene: TRBV28
J gene: TRBJ2-1
CDR3 protein: CASSLLAVNEQFF

V gene: TRBV29-1
J gene: TRBJ1-2
CDR3 protein: CSVEGGRDRVYGYTF

V gene: TRBV7-9
J gene: TRBJ2-2
CDR3 protein: CASSFFQHKNTGELFF

V gene: TRBV4-1
J gene: TRBJ2-1
CDR3 protein: CASSHLLGDWQFF

V gene: TRBV27
J gene: TRBJ1-1
CDR3 protein: CASSYGQGNTEAFF

V gene: TRBV29-1
J gene: TRBJ2-7
CDR3 protein: CSVITGSYEQYF

V gene: TRBV10-3
J gene: TRBJ1-2
CDR3 protein: CAISEGQGYGYTF

V gene: TRBV7-8
J gene: TRBJ2-1
CDR3 protein: CASSLASGFEQFF

V gene: TRBV12-3/TRBV12-4
J gene: TRBJ2-7
CDR3 protein: CASSPAYLYEQYF

V gene: TRBV28
J gene: TRBJ2-1
CDR3 protein: CASRGDRTYNEQFF

V gene: TRBV7-6
J gene: TRBJ1-2
CDR3 protein: CASSLGQGGSGGYGYTF

V gene: TRBV11-2
J gene: TRBJ2-1
CDR3 protein: CASSLDAGGQFF

V gene: TRBV30
J gene: TRBJ2-5
CDR3 protein: CAWSEGRGLLSETQYF

V gene: TRBV7-9
J gene: TRBJ2-7
CDR3 protein: CASSSTTVYEQYF

V gene: TRBV14
J gene: TRBJ2-7
CDR3 protein: CASSQERTYEQYF

V gene: TRBV19
J gene: TRBJ2-7
CDR3 protein: CASGTGTPYEQYF

V gene: TRBV7-8
J gene: TRBJ2-7
CDR3 protein: CASSSYPLGTGLGEQYF